This T cell receptor beta chain derives from a study of T-cell reconstitution after alpha-beta-depleted transplantation in children. This clonotype has ten or more counts. Germline-derived CDR1 and CDR2 are SQVTM and ANQGSEA. The CDR3 length is 15 residues. V was shortened by 4 bases and J by 7 bases, with 20 bases between the two germline ends. A TCRbeta library incorporating unique molecular identifiers was prepared. Each CDR3 protein is one row after TCRdb ran MiXCR on the PCR reads. The sample has about 240,000 distinct CDR3 sequences, around 12% seen once. This specimen was PBMCs from the stem cell graft donor, taken from the stem cell graft. This receptor was obtained from a human donor who donated a stem cell graft to a child with acute lymphoblastic leukemia. The gene calls are TRBV29-1 and TRBJ2-1, with D tentatively TRBD2 (6 bases). In nucleotides, the CDR3 is TGCAGCGTTGTTAGGGCAGCGGGCGTGTTGAATGAGCAGTTCTTC. Translated, it gives CSVVRAAGVLNEQFF.